These 2 T cell receptor beta chains originate from one sample sequenced in a study of T cell repertoires in cytomegalovirus infection. TCRdb redid the calling of the reads with MiXCR, one entry per CDR3 protein. The table includes some 230,000 distinct CDR3 sequences, under 25% detected once. The sequenced material came from CD8+ T cells from PBMCs. These receptors were obtained from a human donor in good health (CMV status not recorded). Some clones in this sample may be carry-over from other donors' samples.

The J gene is TRBJ2-1, the V gene TRBV4-1, with 7 bases identical to TRBD1. The junction had 3 bases not matched to a gene; V was cut back by 4 bases and J by 6 bases. The CDR3 is 13 amino acids. The germline V gene encodes CDR1 MGHRA and CDR2 YSYEKL. The CDR3 DNA follows: TGCGCCAGCAGCCTAAGGACAGGCAATGAGCAGTTCTTC. Protein: CASSLRTGNEQFF.

The chain couples TRBV5-5 to TRBJ2-5, with no clear D. CDR3 length: 14 amino acids. CDR1 and CDR2 (germline): SGHKS, YYEKEE (reference sequence). Trimming took 0 bases from V and 3 from J, leaving 9 bases between them. This chain's CDR3 is CASSLADFKETQYF. The CDR3 DNA follows: TGTGCCAGCAGCTTGGCCGACTTCAAAGAGACCCAGTACTTC. The entire variable domain, with the rest obtained from reference TRBV5-5 and TRBJ2-5, is as follows: DAGVTQSPTHLIKTRGQQVTLRCSPISGHKSVSWYQQVLGQGPQFIFQYYEKEERGRGNFPDRFSARQFPNYSSELNVNALLLGDSALYLCASSLADFKETQYFGPGTRLLVL.